The clone carrying this T cell receptor (beta chain) showed up many times. Its target is not known. What was amplified from RNA transcripts were TCR beta CDR3 regions. HTBI primers drove first-round RT-PCR of the TCR CDR3. One entry per CDR3 protein, called by TCRdb with MiXCR from the multiplex PCR reads. The sample lists some 530,000 distinct CDR3 sequences, around a fifth occurring once. The study left out patients who had uncontrolled infection, other autoimmune disease, pregnancy or lactation. Approximately 10 ml of fresh peripheral blood supplied the PBMCs. This record belongs to a study of T cells in Graves' hyperthyroidism and ophthalmopathy. General study results and limits: Most clonotypes expanded in the thyroid (above 0.001) were also present in blood.

This sequence originates from a woman between 70 and 85 years old with Graves' ophthalmopathy. Specimen: blood.

CDR3 nucleotide sequence: TGTGCCAGCAGCTTAGTCAGTCCGCAGCCAGGCACAGATACGCAGTATTTT. Translating gives CASSLVSPQPGTDTQYF. The rearrangement links TRBV7-9 to TRBJ2-3; D gene ambiguous. The CDR3 sequence is 17 residues long. Germline V gene sequence: CDR1 SEHNR, CDR2 FQNEAQ (reference sequence). The V and J ends lost 1 base and 1 base respectively, with 15 bases between them.